This T cell receptor (beta chain) stems from a study of CD4 T cells in relation to SARS-CoV-2 and coronaviruses. Study-level findings and limits: Crossreactivity was assessed only for spike protein, not other viral proteins.

The unexposed donors gave CD4+ T cells in about 2010-2019, prior to COVID-19. Isolation of CD4+ T cells took place after less than twelve days in culture. Testing used SARS-CoV-2 S/N and four cold-coronavirus spikes on unexposed-donor CD4+ T cells, cells permitting. Notes on this clone: Its specificity is not known.

This table comes from immunoSEQ multiplex PCR, and its TCRdb copy is limited to in-frame clones, with some not included. The profile shows about 15,000 clones, 75% to 85% of them singletons. The origin of this receptor is a human donor in good health. Sequencing was carried out using CD4+ T cells from PBMCs, cultured in vitro.

The CDR3 DNA follows: TGTGCCAGCAGCTTGCCGGGCCCCGGGGAGCTGTTTTTT. This sequence encodes CASSLPGPGELFF. The J gene is TRBJ2-2, the V gene TRBV5-4; D remains unclear. The CDR3 has 13 residues. The germline CDR1 and CDR2 sequences are SGHNT and YYREEE (reference sequence). V was trimmed by 1 base and J by 6 bases, leaving 7 bases between them.